Below, 6 T cell receptor beta chains from the same sample are listed, as sequenced in a study of T cells in Graves' hyperthyroidism and ophthalmopathy. Amplification targeted TCR beta CDR3 regions from RNA transcripts. A first-round RT-PCR of the TCR CDR3 used the HTBI primer set. In TCRdb, the multiplex PCR reads were re-called with MiXCR into one record per CDR3 protein. The data hold 300,000 to 450,000 distinct CDR3 sequences, with 20% to 30% observed a single time. Sequences were obtained from blood. All receptors come from a man aged 45-60 years with Graves' hyperthyroidism.

This clonotype has more than one count but fewer than ten. The chain couples TRBV20-1 to TRBJ2-7, with 12 nucleotides matching TRBD2. The V and J ends lost 6 bases and 6 bases, in that order; junction bases with no gene match: 6. The CDR3 has 13 amino acids. Germline loops: CDR1 DFQATT, CDR2 SNEGSKA (reference sequence). CDR3 sequence: CSARTSGTPEQYF. The CDR3 DNA sequence: TGCAGTGCAAGGACTAGCGGGACTCCCGAGCAGTACTTC.

This chain uses TRBV2 with TRBJ2-1, with D possibly called TRBD1 or TRBD2 (5 bases each). From germline, CDR1 is SNHLY and CDR2 FYNNEI. Trimming took 10 bases from V and 6 from J, leaving 16 bases between them. This CDR3 comprises 13 residues. The CDR3 nucleotides are TGTGCCATCCACCGGGACCGTGTCAATGAGCAGTTCTTC. Amino acids: CAIHRDRVNEQFF.

At least ten counts were recorded for this clonotype. The genes are TRBV7-2 and TRBJ2-7; 10 bases agree with TRBD1. The CDR3 is 16 amino acids. The V and J ends lost 0 bases and 2 bases, in that order; junction bases with no gene match: 4. CDR1 SGHTA and CDR2 FQGNSA come from the germline V gene. The CDR3 loop reads CASSLAGTGDPYEQYF. DNA for the CDR3: TGTGCCAGCAGCTTAGCCGGGACAGGGGACCCCTACGAGCAGTACTTC.

This clonotype appeared many times. The V and J genes are TRBV28 and TRBJ2-7, with 7 bases identical to TRBD1. CDR3 length: 14 amino acids. V trimming: 8 bases; J trimming: 5 bases; junction bases outside the gene matches: 12. Germline loops: CDR1 MDHEN, CDR2 SYDVKM. This CDR3 reads CASSGTALYHEQYF. Here the CDR3 DNA reads TGTGCCAGCTCTGGGACAGCGCTCTACCACGAGCAGTACTTC.

V and J are TRBV11-2 and TRBJ2-7; 11 positions agree with TRBD1. Germline V gives CDR1 SGHAT, CDR2 FQNNGV. V lost 4 bases to trimming and J lost 4 bases; unmatched junction nucleotides: 3. There are 14 residues in the CDR3. The CDR3 sequence: CASSWDRGGYEQYF. The CDR3 coding sequence is TGTGCCAGCAGCTGGGACAGGGGGGGGTACGAGCAGTACTTC.

This chain joins TRBV5-5 and TRBJ2-3, with 11 bases identical to TRBD2. The germline V gene has CDR1 SGHKS and CDR2 YYEKEE (reference sequence). The CDR3 covers 16 residues. The trim removed 0 bases at V and 5 bases at J, leaving 5 bases unmatched. The CDR3 nucleotides are TGTGCCAGCAGCTTGGTTCTAGCGGGAGGAGGAGATACGCAGTATTTT. Translation: CASSLVLAGGGDTQYF.